One and the same sample provided the 27 T cell receptor beta chains below, sequenced in a study of blood T cell repertoires in COVID-19. This table comes from immunoSEQ multiplex PCR, and its TCRdb copy is limited to in-frame clones, with some not included. This repertoire shows 55,000 to 85,000 clones, roughly 80% found once; its top ten account for 0.65% to 0.9%. Sample: peripheral blood. The source of these receptors is a woman in her seventies with acute or convalescent COVID-19.

This clone was detected only a few times. The CDR3 sequence: CASSTGGNYGYTF. The CDR3 bases are TGTGCCAGCAGCACGGGGGGTAACTATGGCTACACCTTC. V usage is TRBV7-2 and J usage is TRBJ1-2; tentatively, D is TRBD1 (5 bases). Germline lookup yields CDR1 SGHTA and CDR2 FQGNSA. This CDR3 has 13 residues. V was pared by 5 bases and J by 1 base, with 8 bases between.

This rearrangement joins TRBV6-1 to TRBJ1-5; 7 bases agree with TRBD1. Germline CDR1 and CDR2: MNHNS and SASEGT. J lost 2 bases, V lost 7 bases, and 8 bases had no gene match. CDR3 length: 15 amino acids. The CDR3 nucleotides are TGTGCCAGCACCACAGACAGGGTTGGCAATCAGCCCCAGCATTTT. It yields the protein CASTTDRVGNQPQHF.

The chain links TRBV30 to TRBJ1-2, with TRBD1 identical over 8 bases. The CDR3 sequence is 12 residues long. With V trimmed by 6 bases and J by 5 bases, 5 bases remained unmatched. Germline assignment: CDR1 GTSNPN and CDR2 SVGIG (reference sequence). The CDR3 spells CACLRQGYGYTF. Here the CDR3 DNA reads TGTGCCTGTCTTCGACAGGGGTATGGCTACACCTTC. Variable domain in full (rest from reference TRBV30 and TRBJ1-2): SQTIHQWPATLVQPVGSPLSLECTVEGTSNPNLYWYRQAAGRGLQLLFYSVGIGQISSEVPQNLSASRPQDRQFILSSKKLLLSDSGFYLCACLRQGYGYTFGSGTRLTVV.

This chain uses TRBV7-8 with TRBJ2-2; the D gene is possibly TRBD1 (6 bases). Between the trimmed V and J ends, which lost 5 bases and 0 bases, there was a span of 13 bases. The CDR3 has 16 residues. Germline lookup yields CDR1 SGHVS and CDR2 FQNEAQ. The CDR3 region is CASSRDTKANTGELFF. The CDR3 region has the DNA TGTGCCAGCAGCCGGGACACAAAAGCGAACACCGGGGAGCTGTTTTTT.

V and J are TRBV27 and TRBJ1-6, with a weak D call TRBD1 (6 bases). The CDR3 totals 15 residues. Germline-derived CDR1 and CDR2 are MNHEY and SMNVEV (reference sequence). V lost 2 bases and J lost 8, with 13 bases in between. CDR3: CASSLGVRGDSPLHF. The CDR3 DNA reads TGTGCCAGCAGTTTAGGGGTCAGGGGAGATTCACCCCTCCACTTT.

This chain connects TRBV7-8 to TRBJ2-7; 9 nucleotides line up with TRBD2. V dropped 1 base and J dropped 6; count of bases not matched to a gene: 4. Germline V lookup: CDR1 SGHVS, CDR2 FQNEAQ. The CDR3 length is 14 residues. CDR3 DNA sequence: TGTGCCAGCAGCTTAGTAGCGGGAGCCGCCGAGCAGTACTTC. Protein: CASSLVAGAAEQYF.

The genes are TRBV19 and TRBJ1-2; D is possibly TRBD1 (5 bases). Trimming cost V 7 bases and J 3 bases, with 15 bases left between them. This CDR3 has 14 residues. Germline CDR1 and CDR2: LNHDA and SQIVND (reference sequence). For the CDR3, the DNA is TGTGCCAGTACTGGGGCGGGGGTCGACTATGGCTACACCTTC. Protein: CASTGAGVDYGYTF.

The rearrangement uses TRBV9 and TRBJ2-7; 14 bases agree with TRBD2. The CDR3 length is 18 residues. The V gene end was trimmed by 3 bases and the J gene end by 2 bases; junction bases not matched to a gene: 10. Germline V gene lookup returns CDR1 SGDLS and CDR2 YYNGEE. CDR3 coding DNA: TGTGCCAGCAGCGAGGGGACTAGCGGGGGTTCTTTCACCTACGAGCAGTACTTC. Protein product: CASSEGTSGGSFTYEQYF.

DNA for the CDR3: TGTGCCAGCGGATCCCCTGGGAGCGGCTCCTACAATGAGCAGTTCTTC. Its translation is CASGSPGSGSYNEQFF. The V and J genes are TRBV27 and TRBJ2-1, with D tentatively TRBD2 (5 bases). Germline V gene lookup returns CDR1 MNHEY and CDR2 SMNVEV (reference sequence). This CDR3 has 16 amino acids. Trimming pared 8 bases from V and 0 bases from J, leaving 17 bases between.

The chain is built from TRBV3-1 (or the pseudogene TRBV3-2) and TRBJ1-3, with TRBD1 matching over 7 bases. V shed 8 bases and J 4 bases; nucleotides not matched to a gene: 8. The germline V gene encodes CDR1 LGHDT and CDR2 YNNKEL (reference sequence). CDR3 length equals 14 residues. CDR3 DNA: TGTGCCAGCTGTCCGGACAGGACCGGAAACACCATATATTTT. It yields the protein CASCPDRTGNTIYF.

V and J are TRBV10-3 and TRBJ2-1, with D possibly TRBD2 on 5 matching bases. CDR1 ENHRY and CDR2 SYGVKD come from the germline V gene. This CDR3 spans 17 amino acids. V shed 10 bases and J shed 0 bases, with 22 bases lying between them. The CDR3 sequence is CATYAGGRTSSYNEQFF. The DNA for the CDR3 is TGTGCCACCTACGCGGGCGGAAGGACCAGCTCCTACAATGAGCAGTTCTTC.

V gene TRBV27 combines with J gene TRBJ1-3, with TRBD1 as a possible D gene (5 bases). Trimming took off 0 bases at V and 0 bases at J, with 9 bases between the two ends. Germline-derived CDR1 and CDR2 are MNHEY and SMNVEV (reference sequence). CDR3 length: 16 residues. The CDR3 nucleotides are TGTGCCAGCAGTTTATCGGGGGGGACCTCTGGAAACACCATATATTTT. It encodes CASSLSGGTSGNTIYF.

The rearrangement links TRBV27 to TRBJ2-3; TRBD1 is a possible D gene (5 bases). Germline V gene data show CDR1 as MNHEY and CDR2 as SMNVEV (reference sequence). The CDR3 spans 15 residues. V was clipped by 2 bases and J by 4 bases, with 13 bases between them. CDR3 amino acids: CASSLGSPGSDTQYF. In DNA, the CDR3 is TGTGCCAGCAGTTTAGGCTCTCCAGGGTCAGATACGCAGTATTTT.

The chain is built from TRBV19 and TRBJ1-3; possible D gene TRBD1, 6 bases. V gave up 3 bases and J gave up 2 bases, with 17 bases separating them. This CDR3 has 17 residues. CDR1 and CDR2 (germline): LNHDA, SQIVND (reference sequence). The CDR3 is CASSIRRGPGAGNTIYF. The CDR3 DNA reads as TGTGCCAGTAGTATTCGAAGGGGACCAGGGGCTGGAAACACCATATATTTT.

The rearrangement uses TRBV19 and TRBJ1-4; 11 nucleotides agree with TRBD1. The CDR3 sequence is 14 residues long. The junction had 8 bases not matched to a gene; V was cut back by 9 bases and J by 8 bases. Germline lookup yields CDR1 LNHDA and CDR2 SQIVND (reference sequence). The CDR3 nucleotides are TGTGCCAGCTCCCGGGACAGGGGGTTCGAAAAACTGTTTTTT. Translation gives CASSRDRGFEKLFF.

The chain carries TRBV20-1 and TRBJ2-7, with 8 bases fitting TRBD2. V dropped 3 bases and J dropped 2; count of bases not matched to a gene: 6. Germline values: CDR1 DFQATT, CDR2 SNEGSKA (reference sequence). The CDR3 spans 14 residues. The CDR3 sequence: CSASPTSGPYEQYF. In nucleotides, the CDR3 is TGCAGTGCTAGTCCCACTAGCGGACCCTACGAGCAGTACTTC.

The chain combines TRBV7-2 with TRBJ1-2; D unclear. This CDR3 has 14 amino acids. V was cut by 3 bases and J by 1 base, with 9 bases left in between. The germline V gene has CDR1 SGHTA and CDR2 FQGNSA. The CDR3 region is CASSFEGFNYGYTF. In nucleotides, the CDR3 is TGTGCCAGCAGCTTCGAGGGTTTTAACTATGGCTACACCTTC.

This chain links TRBV15 with TRBJ1-3; no reliable D call. Deletions cut 1 base from V and 7 bases from J, with 8 bases between. Germline CDR1 and CDR2: LNHNV and YYDKDF (reference sequence). The CDR3 length is 13 residues. The CDR3 reads CATSRGERNTIYF. The CDR3 DNA sequence: TGTGCCACCAGCAGAGGAGAGCGGAACACCATATATTTT. The full variable domain, rest sourced from reference TRBV15 and TRBJ1-3, is DAMVIQNPRYQVTQFGKPVTLSCSQTLNHNVMYWYQQKSSQAPKLLFHYYDKDFNNEADTPDNFQSRRPNTSFCFLDIRSPGLGDTAMYLCATSRGERNTIYFGEGSWLTVV.

The chain is built from TRBV28 and TRBJ1-5; 9 nucleotides line up with TRBD1. Germline loops: CDR1 MDHEN, CDR2 SYDVKM. The CDR3 spans 16 residues. The CDR3 is CAVSGQGLNSNQPQHF. For the CDR3, the DNA is TGTGCAGTGTCGGGACAGGGATTGAATAGCAATCAGCCCCAGCATTTT.

The rearrangement joins TRBV6-5 to TRBJ2-3, with 7 bases fitting TRBD2. The V gene end was trimmed by 7 bases and the J gene end by 2 bases; junction bases not matched to a gene: 9. The CDR3 is made up of 15 amino acids. Germline-derived CDR1 and CDR2 are MNHEY and SVGAGI. CDR3: CASIQRGLYTDTQYF. The CDR3 region has the DNA TGTGCCAGCATCCAAAGGGGACTATACACAGATACGCAGTATTTT.

The rearrangement uses TRBV6-1 and TRBJ2-7, with TRBD1 identical over 8 bases. Germline V gene data show CDR1 as MNHNS and CDR2 as SASEGT. This CDR3 has 16 residues. With 4 bases clipped from V and 3 bases from J, the junction kept 11 bases outside the gene matches. CDR3 bases: TGTGCCAGCAGTGCACGAGGACAGGGCTACATCTACGAGCAGTACTTC. It specifies CASSARGQGYIYEQYF.

V usage is TRBV7-9 and J usage is TRBJ1-1, with 7 bases matching TRBD1. Germline V gene sequence: CDR1 SEHNR, CDR2 FQNEAQ (reference sequence). The CDR3 length is 15 residues. With 2 bases clipped from V and 1 base from J, the junction kept 4 bases outside the gene matches. The CDR3 DNA follows: TGTGCCAGCAGCTTAAGGGACAGTTCGAACACTGAAGCTTTCTTT. Its protein is CASSLRDSSNTEAFF.

The CDR3 protein is CASSRTSGPYNEQFF. The CDR3 DNA reads TGTGCCAGCAGCCGGACTAGCGGGCCATACAATGAGCAGTTCTTC. The chain couples TRBV7-3 to TRBJ2-1, with 11 bases lining up with TRBD2. Trimming removed 5 bases from V and 4 bases from J; junction bases left unmatched: 4. Germline CDR1 reads SGHTA; CDR2 reads FQGTGA. The CDR3 is 15 residues long.

This chain uses TRBV6-5 with TRBJ1-2; tentative D call: TRBD1 (6 bases). Trimming removed 10 bases from V and 6 bases from J, with 18 bases in between. There are 13 residues in the CDR3. Germline CDR1 reads MNHEY; CDR2 reads SVGAGI. The CDR3 DNA reads TGTGCCATCCAAAGGCAGGGGCAAGATGGCTACACCTTC. This translates into CAIQRQGQDGYTF.

The chain couples TRBV29-1 to TRBJ2-1, with 7 nucleotides matching TRBD2. V was clipped by 7 bases and J by 7 bases; unmatched bases: 4. Germline V gene data show CDR1 as SQVTM and CDR2 as ANQGSEA. There are 11 residues in the CDR3. CDR3 amino acids: CSGWEGNEQFF. The CDR3 region has the DNA TGCAGCGGATGGGAGGGAAATGAGCAGTTCTTC.

DNA for the CDR3: TGTGCCAGCAGTTACTCTCGGGGAGGAGAGACCCAGTACTTC. Translated: CASSYSRGGETQYF. V usage is TRBV6-5 and J usage is TRBJ2-5; D is perhaps TRBD2 (6 bases). Germline V gene lookup returns CDR1 MNHEY and CDR2 SVGAGI. Trimming took 0 bases from V and 4 from J, leaving 9 bases between them. This CDR3 is built from 14 residues.

The gene calls are TRBV15 and TRBJ2-5; D uncertain. Germline V gene data show CDR1 as LNHNV and CDR2 as YYDKDF (reference sequence). This CDR3 has 14 amino acids. The V end was cut by 5 bases, the J end by 2 bases, with 12 bases between. The CDR3 sequence: CATSAGWSQETQYF. Written as DNA, the CDR3 is TGTGCCACCAGCGCTGGGTGGAGTCAAGAGACCCAGTACTTC.